The entry below gives a single T cell receptor beta chain sequence along with its context. Its antigen is unidentified. CDR1 is SEHNR, CDR2 FQNEAQ, per germline (reference sequence). The CDR3 length is 16 residues. The V gene end was trimmed by 1 base and the J gene end by 3 bases; junction bases not matched to a gene: 6. The sample belongs to a study of stem cell transplantation in POMP-related autoinflammatory disease. Overall study: DNA chimerism showed 100% graft donor engraftment of neutrophils and platelets through one year. Notes on the study in general: Unique TRB V-J gene pairings were limited in number in patients with PRAID.

Using immunoSEQ multiplex PCR, the repertoire was profiled, and TCRdb retains in-frame clones only, with some absent. This sample has more than 2,000 clones, with around 86% found just once. This TCR was sampled from a human patient with POMP-related autoinflammation and immune dysregulation (PRAID). A subset of T cells may come from the graft donor. The sequencing used Tregs from PBMCs, collected after stem cell transplantation. The V and J genes are TRBV7-9 and TRBJ1-3; 7 nucleotides match TRBD1. Written as DNA, the CDR3 is TGTGCCAGCAGCTTAGGGGCAGGGGGTCTTGGAAACACCATATATTTT. It is translated as CASSLGAGGLGNTIYF.